This paragraph covers one T cell receptor (beta chain) sequence. Some clones are missing from TCRdb's copy, which holds only in-frame ones; the method was immunoSEQ multiplex PCR. This table has roughly 1.5 million clones, around 98% appearing once. These data come from a study of shared clonotypes between healthy human individuals. Study at large: Each donor contributed plates that comprised three CD4 naive, three CD4 memory, two CD8 naive and one CD8 memory.

Germline loops: CDR1 ENHRY, CDR2 SYGVKD. The CDR3 runs to 14 residues. Deletions cut 4 bases from V and 4 bases from J, with 11 bases between. The sequencing input was naive CD4+ T cells sorted from blood. Subset in this sample: CD45RA+ positively selected. The origin of this receptor is a man aged 30 to 39 in good health. The rearrangement joins TRBV10-3 to TRBJ1-3, with D unresolved. In nucleotides, the CDR3 is TGTGCCATCAGTGTAAGCGGGGAAGGAAACACCATATATTTT. This gives the protein CAISVSGEGNTIYF.